This TCR beta chain was identified during a study of vaccination effects on CD4 cells after COVID-19. Study-level points and caveats: The study found marked clonal contraction of infection- and vaccine-induced clones late after vaccination.

Only in-frame clones appear in the TCRdb table, and some are missing; sequencing was by immunoSEQ multiplex PCR. The sample records approximately 54,000 clones, roughly 76% being singletons. Under the ViraFEST assay, PBMC were stimulated with viral peptide pools so that antigen-specific CD4+ T cells expanded. Sequencing was performed afterwards. With 10 days of culture completed, CD4+ T cells were isolated. Previously uninfected by SARS-CoV-2, the vaccine recipients also showed negative nucleocapsid antibodies. A density of over 1.5 million PBMC per well was used; these cells were cultured with approximately 10 IU/ml IL-2 and 10 ug/ml peptides. Days 3 and 7 saw half the medium replaced with IL-2 medium. For this clone: Its antigen is undetermined.

Trimming at V came to 2 bases and at J to 5 bases, leaving 5 bases not matched to a gene. This CDR3 is 14 amino acids long. CDR1 and CDR2 (germline): MDHEN, SYDVKM. V and J are TRBV28 and TRBJ1-1; 7 bases agree with TRBD1. The clonotype was recovered from a human donor who received a COVID-19 vaccine. Specimen: CD4+ T cells from PBMCs cultured with HCoV-229E spike peptides, collected before COVID-19 vaccination. CDR3 nucleotides: TGTGCCAGCAGTTTAGCGACAGGGAAAACTGAAGCTTTCTTT. The encoded protein is CASSLATGKTEAFF.